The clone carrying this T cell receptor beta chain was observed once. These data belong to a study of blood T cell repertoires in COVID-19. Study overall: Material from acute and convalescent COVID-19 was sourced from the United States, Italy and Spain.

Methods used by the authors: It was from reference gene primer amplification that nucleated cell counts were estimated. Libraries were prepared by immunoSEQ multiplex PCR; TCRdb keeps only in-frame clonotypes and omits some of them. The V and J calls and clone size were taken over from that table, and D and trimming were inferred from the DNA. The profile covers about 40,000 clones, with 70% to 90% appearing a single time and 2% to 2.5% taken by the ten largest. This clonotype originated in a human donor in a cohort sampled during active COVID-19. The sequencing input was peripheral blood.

CDR3 residues: CASSQDTLDGYTF. In DNA form, the CDR3 reads TGTGCCAGCAGCCAGGACACGTTAGATGGCTACACCTTC. V usage is TRBV4-2 and J usage is TRBJ1-2, with a weak D call TRBD1 (5 bases). The V gene lost 3 bases and the J gene lost 6 bases, with 11 bases spanning the gap. CDR3 length equals 13 residues. The germline V gene encodes CDR1 LGHNA and CDR2 YNFKEQ.